This T cell receptor (beta chain) was captured by sequencing in a study of PD-1 blockade in classical Hodgkin lymphoma. Study-wide context: With a 2-week interval, patients received intravenous nivolumab at 3 mg/kg. Study-level results: Patients who responded completely had about the same baseline diversity as newly diagnosed patients.

The method was immunoSEQ multiplex PCR; TCRdb's version includes in-frame clones alone and lacks a portion of them. Found here are about 30,000 clones, roughly two thirds of them singletons; the top ten hold approximately 16%. V was clipped by 3 bases and J by 10 bases; unmatched bases: 10. This CDR3 is built from 16 residues. Germline CDR1 reads SGDLS; CDR2 reads YYNGEE. Every patient experienced relapse after autologous stem cell transplantation, and brentuximab vedotin exposure varied. This clone has just a few counts. Its matching antigen is unknown. Other DNA sequences in this specimen translate into the identical CDR3.

The source of this sequence is a human donor with classical Hodgkin lymphoma. The rearrangement links TRBV9 to TRBJ1-6; TRBD1 matches 10 bases. This specimen was peripheral blood mononuclear cells (PBMCs), taken before the second cycle of nivolumab. CDR3 nucleotides: TGTGCCAGCAGCGGACGACAGGGGGCCTCGGGGTCACCCCTCCACTTT. Its protein product is CASSGRQGASGSPLHF.